The 13 T cell receptor beta chains listed next were all sequenced from one sample in a study of PD-L1 blockade in urothelial cancer. Documented time point: peripheral blood 6 weeks after treatment start. Some clones are missing from TCRdb's copy, which holds only in-frame ones; the method was immunoSEQ multiplex PCR. The data contain approximately 91,000 clones, less than 90% of them singletons. Sequencing used PBMCs, obtained around atezolizumab (anti-PD-L1) treatment. These receptors were collected from a man aged 65-85 years with urothelial cancer.

This chain uses TRBV5-1 with TRBJ1-4; no clear D. CDR1 is SGHRS and CDR2 is YFSETQ in the germline V gene. Trimming removed 4 bases at V and 6 bases at J, with 16 bases between. This CDR3 comprises 15 residues. This CDR3 is CASSPGSPADEKLFF. In nucleotides, the CDR3 is TGCGCCAGCAGCCCCGGGTCCCCGGCAGATGAAAAACTGTTTTTT.

The gene calls are TRBV7-3 and TRBJ2-7, with D maybe TRBD2 (6 bases). V dropped 1 base and J dropped 6 bases, with 16 bases sitting between them. Germline CDR1 and CDR2: SGHTA and FQGTGA. The CDR3 spans 15 residues. This chain's CDR3 is CASSLIGGNNGEQYF. The CDR3 coding sequence is TGTGCCAGCAGCTTAATTGGGGGGAACAATGGCGAGCAGTACTTC.

This clone was detected once. The chain has TRBV19 and TRBJ1-5; the D gene is possibly TRBD1 (5 bases). Germline V gives CDR1 LNHDA, CDR2 SQIVND (reference sequence). The CDR3 is 15 residues long. V was shortened by 4 bases and J by 1 base, with 11 bases between the two germline ends. The CDR3: CASSTSGGSNQPQHF. The CDR3 coding sequence is TGTGCCAGTAGTACCTCGGGGGGGAGCAATCAGCCCCAGCATTTT.

V gene TRBV4-2 combines with J gene TRBJ2-1, with 9 bases that match TRBD1. CDR1 and CDR2 (germline): LGHNA, YNFKEQ. V lost 1 base, J lost 6 bases, and 4 bases stayed unmatched. CDR3 length: 15 residues. The CDR3 DNA follows: TGTGCCAGCAGCCAAGTCGGGACAGGGATCAATGAGCAGTTCTTC. Its protein is CASSQVGTGINEQFF.

The CDR3 DNA reads as TGTGCCATCAGTGAGGGACAGGACCAAGGGAATGAGCAGTTCTTC. Translated: CAISEGQDQGNEQFF. This chain joins TRBV10-3 and TRBJ2-1, with TRBD1 identical over 7 bases. The V gene end was trimmed by 2 bases and the J gene end by 7 bases; junction bases not matched to a gene: 8. CDR1 and CDR2 (germline): ENHRY, SYGVKD. The CDR3 spans 15 residues.

The chain recombines TRBV14 with TRBJ1-1, with 9 bases identical to TRBD1. The germline V gene encodes CDR1 SGHDN and CDR2 FVKESK. The trim removed 1 base at V and 6 bases at J, leaving 3 bases unmatched. The CDR3 contains 14 residues. The CDR3, as DNA: TGTGCCAGCAGCCAAGTGGACAGGGGTGCTGAAGCTTTCTTT. This gives the protein CASSQVDRGAEAFF. Full variable domain (outside the CDR3, taken from reference TRBV14 and TRBJ1-1): EAGVTQFPSHSVIEKGQTVTLRCDPISGHDNLYWYRRVMGKEIKFLLHFVKESKQDESGMPNNRFLAERTGGTYSTLKVQPAELEDSGVYFCASSQVDRGAEAFFGQGTRLTVV.

This clone was found once. The rearrangement uses TRBV15 and TRBJ2-3; D ambiguous. Germline V gene data show CDR1 as LNHNV and CDR2 as YYDKDF (reference sequence). The V end was cut by 0 bases, the J end by 2 bases, with 12 bases between. The CDR3 is 16 amino acids. The CDR3 DNA follows: TGTGCCACCAGCAGAGACGGTACCCACCTCACAGATACGCAGTATTTT. Residues: CATSRDGTHLTDTQYF.

The chain has TRBV7-2 and TRBJ2-3; TRBD1 matches 7 bases. This CDR3 is built from 13 residues. J lost 8 bases, V lost 1 base, and 3 bases had no gene match. Germline loops: CDR1 SGHTA, CDR2 FQGNSA. The chain's CDR3 is CASSLGWDSTQYF. CDR3 coding DNA: TGTGCCAGCAGCTTAGGATGGGACAGTACGCAGTATTTT.

CDR3 residues: CALPGRTSLTDTQYF. In DNA form, the CDR3 reads TGTGCCCTCCCGGGGAGGACTAGCCTGACAGATACGCAGTATTTT. This rearrangement joins TRBV7-9 to TRBJ2-3, with 8 bases identical to TRBD2. V shed 11 bases and J 3 bases; nucleotides not matched to a gene: 13. This CDR3 region has 15 residues. Germline V gene sequence: CDR1 SEHNR, CDR2 FQNEAQ (reference sequence).

The chain employs TRBV9 and TRBJ2-3, with 9 nucleotides matching TRBD2. In germline, CDR1 is SGDLS, CDR2 YYNGEE. J gave up 2 bases and V 2 bases, and 9 bases lay outside the gene matches. This CDR3 spans 17 amino acids. The CDR3 loop is CASSVFSSGESTDTQYF. CDR3 nucleotide sequence: TGTGCCAGCAGCGTGTTTTCTAGCGGGGAATCCACAGATACGCAGTATTTT.

V gene TRBV18 combines with J gene TRBJ2-3, with a weak D call TRBD2 (5 bases). The length of the CDR3 is 14 residues. CDR1 is KGHSH, CDR2 LQKENI, per germline. Trimming pared 1 base from V and 2 bases from J, leaving 7 bases between. This CDR3 is CASSPREYTDTQYF. Written as DNA, the CDR3 is TGTGCCAGCTCACCACGGGAGTACACAGATACGCAGTATTTT.

V and J are TRBV10-3 and TRBJ2-6, with 9 positions matching TRBD1. The CDR3 runs 18 residues. The ends lost 0 bases at V and 0 bases at J; junction bases unmatched: 3. Germline lookup yields CDR1 ENHRY and CDR2 SYGVKD. The CDR3 nucleotides read TGTGCCATCAGTGAGTCTCAGGGACAGGGCTCTGGGGCCAACGTCCTGACTTTC. Its protein product is CAISESQGQGSGANVLTF.

The gene calls are TRBV7-8 and TRBJ2-7; TRBD1 agrees at 7 bases. Germline lookup yields CDR1 SGHVS and CDR2 FQNEAQ. Trimming at V came to 1 base and at J to 4 bases, leaving 4 bases not matched to a gene. The CDR3 is 14 residues long. The CDR3, as DNA: TGTGCCAGCAGCTTAGGGCAGACAGGGTACGAGCAGTACTTC. Translation gives CASSLGQTGYEQYF. Together with reference TRBV7-8 and TRBJ2-7, the CDR3 gives the full variable domain: GAGVSQSPRYKVAKRGQDVALRCDPISGHVSLFWYQQALGQGPEFLTYFQNEAQLDKSGLPSDRFFAERPEGSVSTLKIQRTQQEDSAVYLCASSLGQTGYEQYFGPGTRLTVT.